This section outlines one T cell receptor beta chain sequence together with its context. Researchers partitioned CD4+ cells into CD45RA+ naive and CD45RA-negative memory subsets. The data originate from a study of shared clonotypes between healthy human individuals. The CDR3 extends over 14 amino acids. Germline-derived CDR1 and CDR2 are SGDLS and YYNGEE. V was pared by 4 bases and J by 2 bases, with 12 bases between. TCRdb keeps only in-frame clones here, not all; method: immunoSEQ multiplex PCR. This repertoire shows around 2.1 million clones, 90% to 97% found once; its top ten account for 0.1% to 0.15%.

This sequence joins TRBV9 and TRBJ2-5; TRBD2 is a possible D gene (6 bases). Sequencing input: naive CD4+ T cells sorted from blood. Specified subset: CD45RA+ positively selected. The receptor's source is a man aged 18 to 35 in good health. For the CDR3, the DNA is TGTGCCAGCAGCCCGAGACTAGGACAAGAGACCCAGTACTTC. Translation: CASSPRLGQETQYF.